The clone carrying this T cell receptor beta chain has at least ten counts. Its antigen is currently unknown. This entry comes from a study of T-cell memory formation after mild COVID-19. Notes on the study in general: Clones shrinking from day 15 to 85 showed even CD4/CD8 mixes; later expanders tilted CD4+. The SARS-CoV-2 specificity of second-wave clones reaching peak at day 37 remained unverified. For contracting clones, CD4+ ones sat mainly in CM and EM, CD8+ in EMRA.

The germline gives CDR1 SEHNR, CDR2 FQNEAQ (reference sequence). The CDR3 has 13 amino acids. Trimming removed 6 bases at V and 3 bases at J, with 10 bases between. UMIs and sample barcodes were carried by the TCR alpha and TCR beta cDNA libraries that 5'RACE produced using constant-segment primers. In TCRdb, the 5' RACE reads were re-called with MiXCR into one record per CDR3 protein. In the table there are fewer than 500,000 distinct CDR3 sequences, around a quarter of which are singletons. Material: PBMCs or a T cell subset sorted from them (not recorded which). The chain recombines TRBV7-9 with TRBJ2-3; D not resolved. The TCR sequence derives from an adult woman who had mild COVID-19 (a few samples of this study predate the infection). Cell type and time point are not known. This chain's CDR3 is CASRDGMTDTQYF. The CDR3 DNA reads TGTGCCAGCAGGGATGGGATGACAGATACGCAGTATTTT.